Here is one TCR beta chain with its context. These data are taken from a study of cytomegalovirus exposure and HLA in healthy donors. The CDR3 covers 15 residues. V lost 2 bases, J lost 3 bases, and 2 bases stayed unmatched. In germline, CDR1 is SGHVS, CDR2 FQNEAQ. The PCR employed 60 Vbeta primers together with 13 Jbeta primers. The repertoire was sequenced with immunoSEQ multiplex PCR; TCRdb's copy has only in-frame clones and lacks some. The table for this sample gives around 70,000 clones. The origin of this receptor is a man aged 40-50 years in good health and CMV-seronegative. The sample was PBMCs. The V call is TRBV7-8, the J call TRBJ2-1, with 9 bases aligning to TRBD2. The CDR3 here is CASSLFSGSYNEQFF. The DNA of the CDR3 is TGTGCCAGCAGCTTATTTAGCGGGAGCTACAATGAGCAGTTCTTC. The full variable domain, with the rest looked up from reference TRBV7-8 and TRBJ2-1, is GAGVSQSPRYKVAKRGQDVALRCDPISGHVSLFWYQQALGQGPEFLTYFQNEAQLDKSGLPSDRFFAERPEGSVSTLKIQRTQQEDSAVYLCASSLFSGSYNEQFFGPGTRLTVL.